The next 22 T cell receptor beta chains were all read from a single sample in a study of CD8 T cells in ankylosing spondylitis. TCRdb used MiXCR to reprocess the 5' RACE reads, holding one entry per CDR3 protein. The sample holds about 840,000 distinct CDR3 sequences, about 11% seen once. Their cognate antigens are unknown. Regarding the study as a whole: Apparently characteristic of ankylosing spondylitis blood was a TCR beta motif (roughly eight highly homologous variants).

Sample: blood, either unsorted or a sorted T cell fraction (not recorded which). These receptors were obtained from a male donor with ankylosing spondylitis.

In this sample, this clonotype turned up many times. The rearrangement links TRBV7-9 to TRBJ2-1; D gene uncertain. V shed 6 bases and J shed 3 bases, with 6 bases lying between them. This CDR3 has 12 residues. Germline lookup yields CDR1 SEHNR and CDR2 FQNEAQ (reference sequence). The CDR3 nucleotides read TGTGCCAGCAGTTCAATCTACAATGAGCAGTTCTTC. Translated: CASSSIYNEQFF.

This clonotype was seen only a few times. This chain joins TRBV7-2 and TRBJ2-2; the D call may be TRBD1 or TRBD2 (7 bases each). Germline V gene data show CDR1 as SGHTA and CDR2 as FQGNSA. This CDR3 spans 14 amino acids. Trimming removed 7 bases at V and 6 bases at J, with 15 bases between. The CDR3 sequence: CASTSRGGPGELFF. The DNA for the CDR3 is TGTGCCAGCACCTCCAGGGGGGGGCCCGGGGAGCTGTTTTTT.

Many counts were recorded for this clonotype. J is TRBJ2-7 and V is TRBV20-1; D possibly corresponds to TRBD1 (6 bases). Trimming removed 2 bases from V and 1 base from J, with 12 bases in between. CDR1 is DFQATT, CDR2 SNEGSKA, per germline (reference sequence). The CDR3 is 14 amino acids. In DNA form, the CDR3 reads TGCAGTGCTAGATCCCAAAGGGGGTCCTACGAGCAGTACTTC. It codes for CSARSQRGSYEQYF.

In DNA, the CDR3 is TGCAGTGCTAGGTCTAGGGCAGGGACCTTGAACACTGAAGCTTTCTTT. Its translation is CSARSRAGTLNTEAFF. This rearrangement joins TRBV20-1 to TRBJ1-1; possible D gene TRBD1, 5 bases. Per the germline V gene, CDR1 is DFQATT and CDR2 is SNEGSKA (reference sequence). The length of the CDR3 is 16 residues. With 3 bases removed from V and 0 bases from J, the gap between germline ends came to 17 bases.

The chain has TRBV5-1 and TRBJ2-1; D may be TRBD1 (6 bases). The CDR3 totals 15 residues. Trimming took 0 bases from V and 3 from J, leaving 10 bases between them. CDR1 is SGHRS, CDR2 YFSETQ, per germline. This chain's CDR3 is CASSLGGQVYNEQFF. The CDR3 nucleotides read TGCGCCAGCAGCTTGGGGGGGCAGGTCTACAATGAGCAGTTCTTC. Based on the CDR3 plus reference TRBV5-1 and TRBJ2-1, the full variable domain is KAGVTQTPRYLIKTRGQQVTLSCSPISGHRSVSWYQQTPGQGLQFLFEYFSETQRNKGNFPGRFSGRQFSNSRSEMNVSTLELGDSALYLCASSLGGQVYNEQFFGPGTRLTVL.

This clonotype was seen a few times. CDR3 in DNA: TGCGCCAGCAGCTTGGCCTCAGGGGGGGATGAAAAACTGTTTTTT. It specifies CASSLASGGDEKLFF. The chain joins TRBV5-1 to TRBJ1-4; 7 bases match TRBD1. V shed 0 bases and J 6 bases; nucleotides not matched to a gene: 5. Germline CDR1 SGHRS, CDR2 YFSETQ. This CDR3 contains 15 residues.

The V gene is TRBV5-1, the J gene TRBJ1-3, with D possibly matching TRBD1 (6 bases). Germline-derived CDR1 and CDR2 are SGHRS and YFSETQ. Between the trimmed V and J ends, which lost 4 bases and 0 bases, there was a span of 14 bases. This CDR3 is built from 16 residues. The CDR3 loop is CASSRTEESSGNTIYF. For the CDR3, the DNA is TGCGCCAGCAGCCGGACAGAAGAATCCTCTGGAAACACCATATATTTT.

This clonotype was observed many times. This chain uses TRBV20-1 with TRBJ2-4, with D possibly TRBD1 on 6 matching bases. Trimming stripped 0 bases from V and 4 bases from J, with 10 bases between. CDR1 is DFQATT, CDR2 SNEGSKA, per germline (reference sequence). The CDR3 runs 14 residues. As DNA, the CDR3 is TGCAGTGCTAGAGATTGGGGGCCTAAAAACATTCAGTACTTC. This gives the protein CSARDWGPKNIQYF.

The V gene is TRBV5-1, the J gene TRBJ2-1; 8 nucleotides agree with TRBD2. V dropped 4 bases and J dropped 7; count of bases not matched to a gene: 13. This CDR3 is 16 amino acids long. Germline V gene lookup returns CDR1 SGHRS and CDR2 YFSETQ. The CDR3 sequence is CASSPYSGKESNEQFF. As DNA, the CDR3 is TGCGCCAGCAGCCCCTATAGCGGGAAGGAATCAAATGAGCAGTTCTTC.

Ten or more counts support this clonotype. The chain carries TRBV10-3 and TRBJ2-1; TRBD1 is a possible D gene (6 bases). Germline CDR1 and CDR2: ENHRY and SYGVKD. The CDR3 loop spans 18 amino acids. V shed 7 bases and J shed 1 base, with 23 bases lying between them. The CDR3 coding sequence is TGTGCCATCACCCCCCACCGGGACAACCCCCCGTCCTACAATGAGCAGTTCTTC. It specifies CAITPHRDNPPSYNEQFF.

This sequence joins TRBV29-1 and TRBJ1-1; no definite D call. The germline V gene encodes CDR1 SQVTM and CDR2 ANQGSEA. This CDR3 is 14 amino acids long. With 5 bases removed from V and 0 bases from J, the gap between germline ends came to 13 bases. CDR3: CSVYPATMNTEAFF. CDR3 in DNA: TGCAGCGTTTACCCCGCAACAATGAACACTGAAGCTTTCTTT.

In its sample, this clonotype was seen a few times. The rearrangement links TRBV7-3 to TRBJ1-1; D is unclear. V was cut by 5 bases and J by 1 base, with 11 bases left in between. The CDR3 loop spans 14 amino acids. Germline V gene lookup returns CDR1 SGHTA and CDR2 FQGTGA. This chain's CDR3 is CASSPTQRNTEAFF. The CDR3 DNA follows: TGTGCCAGCAGCCCGACACAGAGGAACACTGAAGCTTTCTTT.

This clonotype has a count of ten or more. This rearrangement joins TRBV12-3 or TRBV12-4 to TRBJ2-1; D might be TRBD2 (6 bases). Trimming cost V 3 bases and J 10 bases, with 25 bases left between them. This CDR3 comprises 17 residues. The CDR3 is CASSFTTRQNPRGEQFF. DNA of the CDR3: TGTGCCAGCAGTTTTACGACACGCCAAAATCCCCGGGGGGAGCAGTTCTTC.

The CDR3 DNA follows: TGCGCCAGCAGCTTTTCGACAGGGGGCAATTATAATTCACCCCTCCACTTT. Translation: CASSFSTGGNYNSPLHF. The genes are TRBV5-1 and TRBJ1-6; 10 bases fit TRBD1. V shed 2 bases and J 4 bases; nucleotides not matched to a gene: 6. Per germline, CDR1 SGHRS and CDR2 YFSETQ. This CDR3 region has 17 residues.

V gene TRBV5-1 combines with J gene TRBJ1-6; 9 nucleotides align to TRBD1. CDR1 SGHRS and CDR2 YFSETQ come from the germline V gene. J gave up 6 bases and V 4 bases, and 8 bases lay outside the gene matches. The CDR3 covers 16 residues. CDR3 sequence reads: CASSEVPGQGNSPLHF. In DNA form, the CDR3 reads TGCGCCAGCAGCGAGGTACCGGGACAGGGTAATTCACCCCTCCACTTT.

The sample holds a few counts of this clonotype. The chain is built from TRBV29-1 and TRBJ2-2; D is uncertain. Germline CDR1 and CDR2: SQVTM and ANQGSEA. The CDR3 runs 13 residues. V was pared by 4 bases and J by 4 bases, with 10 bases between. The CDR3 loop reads CSVGVQRTGELFF. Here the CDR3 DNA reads TGCAGCGTTGGAGTACAGCGCACCGGGGAGCTGTTTTTT.

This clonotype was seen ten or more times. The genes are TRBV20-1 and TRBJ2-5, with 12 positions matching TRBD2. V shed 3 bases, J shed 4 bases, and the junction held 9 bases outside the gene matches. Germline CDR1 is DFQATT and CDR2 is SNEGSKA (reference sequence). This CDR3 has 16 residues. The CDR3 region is CSASRLAGGNGETQYF. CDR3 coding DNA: TGCAGTGCTAGTAGGCTAGCGGGAGGGAACGGAGAGACCCAGTACTTC.

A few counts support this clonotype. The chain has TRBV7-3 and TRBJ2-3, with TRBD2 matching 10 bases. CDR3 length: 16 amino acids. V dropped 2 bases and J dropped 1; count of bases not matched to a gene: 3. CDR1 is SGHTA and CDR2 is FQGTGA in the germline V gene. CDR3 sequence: CASSLASGGGTDTQYF. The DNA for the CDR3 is TGTGCCAGCAGCTTAGCTAGCGGGGGAGGCACAGATACGCAGTATTTT.

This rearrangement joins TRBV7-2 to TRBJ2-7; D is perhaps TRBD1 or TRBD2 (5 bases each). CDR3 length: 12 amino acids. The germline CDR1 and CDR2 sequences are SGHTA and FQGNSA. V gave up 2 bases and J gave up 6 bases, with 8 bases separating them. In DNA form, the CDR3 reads TGTGCCAGCAGCTTAATGGGGACCGAGCAGTACTTC. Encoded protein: CASSLMGTEQYF.

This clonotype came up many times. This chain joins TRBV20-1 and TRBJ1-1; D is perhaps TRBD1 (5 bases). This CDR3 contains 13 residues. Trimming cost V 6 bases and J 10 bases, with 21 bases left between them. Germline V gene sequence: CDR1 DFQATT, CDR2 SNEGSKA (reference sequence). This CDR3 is CSAMEGQGAGAFF. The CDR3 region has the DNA TGCAGTGCGATGGAGGGCCAAGGGGCTGGAGCTTTCTTT.

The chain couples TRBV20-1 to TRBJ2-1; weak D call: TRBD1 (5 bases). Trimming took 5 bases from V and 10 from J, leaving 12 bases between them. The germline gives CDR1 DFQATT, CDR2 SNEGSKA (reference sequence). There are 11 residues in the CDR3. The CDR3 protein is CSAPRVREQFF. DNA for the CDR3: TGCAGTGCTCCCAGGGTCCGAGAGCAGTTCTTC.

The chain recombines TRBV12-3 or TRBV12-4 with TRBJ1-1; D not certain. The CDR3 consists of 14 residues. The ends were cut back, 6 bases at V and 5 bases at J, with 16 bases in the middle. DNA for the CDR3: TGTGCCAGCAGCCGTCTCGGGAGTGGGACTGAAGCTTTCTTT. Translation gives CASSRLGSGTEAFF.